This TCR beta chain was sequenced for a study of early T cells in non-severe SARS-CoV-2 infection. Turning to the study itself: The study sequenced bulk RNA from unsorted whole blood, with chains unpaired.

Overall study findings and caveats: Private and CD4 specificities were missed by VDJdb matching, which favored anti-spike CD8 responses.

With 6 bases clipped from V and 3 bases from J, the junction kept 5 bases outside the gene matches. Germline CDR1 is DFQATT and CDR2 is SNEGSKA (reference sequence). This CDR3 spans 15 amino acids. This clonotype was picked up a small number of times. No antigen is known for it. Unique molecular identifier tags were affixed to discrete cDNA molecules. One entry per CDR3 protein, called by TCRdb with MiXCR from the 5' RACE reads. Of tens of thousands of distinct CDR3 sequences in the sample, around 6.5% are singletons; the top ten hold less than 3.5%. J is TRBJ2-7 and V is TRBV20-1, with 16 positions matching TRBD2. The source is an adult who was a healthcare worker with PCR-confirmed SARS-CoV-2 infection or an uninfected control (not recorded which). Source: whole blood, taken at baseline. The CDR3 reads CSAGLAGGPGYEQYF. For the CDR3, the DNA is TGCAGTGCGGGACTAGCGGGAGGGCCAGGCTACGAGCAGTACTTC.